The entry that follows covers one T cell receptor beta chain sequence. Its target is not known. Separate from the roughly 670-subject first cohort, the approximately 120-subject validation cohort was the one that the donors belonged to. The data originate from a study of cytomegalovirus exposure and HLA in healthy donors. Study-wide context: It was reported in a later analysis that the same platform had been used for the 120 or so validation repertoires as for the 666 first-cohort repertoires.

The table came from immunoSEQ multiplex PCR; TCRdb's copy has only in-frame clones and leaves some out. The sample lists over 250,000 clones; roughly 87% were seen once. The germline V gene encodes CDR1 SEHNR and CDR2 FQNEAQ (reference sequence). CDR3 length: 17 amino acids. Trimming removed 1 base from V and 1 base from J, with 16 bases in between. Overall study results and limits: The authors confirmed in vitro that a few CMV-associated chains were specific for CMV antigens. Many donors carried some public TCRs, although rarity characterized most TCR sequences.

This receptor was identified in a young woman in good health and CMV-seropositive. The sequencing input was PBMCs. The chain links TRBV7-9 to TRBJ2-5; TRBD2 might be the D (5 bases). The DNA for the CDR3 is TGTGCCAGCAGCTTAGGAGGGAGATTGTCCGCCCAAGAGACCCAGTACTTC. Protein: CASSLGGRLSAQETQYF.